The T cell receptor (beta chain) described here comes from a study of beta chain features in type 1 diabetes. The whole isolated RNA underwent reverse transcription, so sequencing captured expressed TCRB transcripts. Repertoires were generated with immunoSEQ multiplex PCR, while TCRdb's copy carries only in-frame clones and drops some. The sample lists 200,000 to 250,000 clones; about 71% were seen once. The germline V and J ends were trimmed by 2 bases and 1 base, with 15 bases remaining between them. CDR3 size: 17 residues. Per germline, CDR1 SNHLY and CDR2 FYNNEI. This sequence was found in a man aged 25 to 45 in good health. The sequencing input was naive CD4+ T cells from blood. The genes are TRBV2 and TRBJ2-4; the D gene is possibly TRBD2 (6 bases). The CDR3 here is CASSEWGTAVAKNIQYF. For the CDR3, the DNA is TGTGCCAGCAGTGAATGGGGGACTGCAGTGGCCAAAAACATTCAGTACTTC.